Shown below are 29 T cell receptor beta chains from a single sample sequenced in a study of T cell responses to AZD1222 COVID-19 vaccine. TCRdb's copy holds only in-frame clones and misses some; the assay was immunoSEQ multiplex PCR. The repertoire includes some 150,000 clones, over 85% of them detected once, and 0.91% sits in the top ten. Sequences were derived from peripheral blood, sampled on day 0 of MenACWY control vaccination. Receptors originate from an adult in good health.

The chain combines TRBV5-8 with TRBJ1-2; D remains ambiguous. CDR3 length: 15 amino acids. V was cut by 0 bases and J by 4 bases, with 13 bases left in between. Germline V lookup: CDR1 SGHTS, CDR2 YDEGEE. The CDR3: CASSLVAWAAYGYTF. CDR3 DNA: TGTGCCAGCAGCTTGGTGGCCTGGGCGGCCTATGGCTACACCTTC. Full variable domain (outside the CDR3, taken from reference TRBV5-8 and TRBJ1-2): EAGVTQSPTHLIKTRGQQATLRCSPISGHTSVYWYQQALGLGLQFLLWYDEGEERNRGNFPPRFSGRQFPNYSSELNVNALELEDSALYLCASSLVAWAAYGYTFGSGTRLTVV.

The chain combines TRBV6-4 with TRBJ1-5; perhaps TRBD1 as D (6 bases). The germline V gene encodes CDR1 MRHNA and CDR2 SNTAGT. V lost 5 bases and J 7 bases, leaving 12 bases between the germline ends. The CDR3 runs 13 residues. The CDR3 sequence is CASSTGSGQPQHF. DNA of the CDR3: TGTGCCAGCAGTACAGGGTCGGGACAGCCCCAGCATTTT.

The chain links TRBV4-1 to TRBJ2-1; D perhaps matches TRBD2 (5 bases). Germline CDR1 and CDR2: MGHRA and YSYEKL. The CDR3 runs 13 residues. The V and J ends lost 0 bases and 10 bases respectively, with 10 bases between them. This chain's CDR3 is CASSQDITREQFF. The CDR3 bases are TGCGCCAGCAGCCAAGATATTACTAGAGAGCAGTTCTTC.

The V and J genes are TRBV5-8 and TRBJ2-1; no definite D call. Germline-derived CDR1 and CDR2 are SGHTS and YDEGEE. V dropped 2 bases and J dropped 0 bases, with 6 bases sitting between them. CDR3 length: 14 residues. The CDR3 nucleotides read TGTGCCAGCAGCTTCCGTAGCTCCTACAATGAGCAGTTCTTC. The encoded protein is CASSFRSSYNEQFF.

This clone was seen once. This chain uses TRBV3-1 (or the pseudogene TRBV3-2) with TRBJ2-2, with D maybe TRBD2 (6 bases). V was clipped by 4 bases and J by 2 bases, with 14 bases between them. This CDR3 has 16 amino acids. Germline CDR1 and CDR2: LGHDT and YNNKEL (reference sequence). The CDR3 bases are TGTGCCAGCAGCCCCCGACTAGTCTCTAACACCGGGGAGCTGTTTTTT. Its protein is CASSPRLVSNTGELFF.

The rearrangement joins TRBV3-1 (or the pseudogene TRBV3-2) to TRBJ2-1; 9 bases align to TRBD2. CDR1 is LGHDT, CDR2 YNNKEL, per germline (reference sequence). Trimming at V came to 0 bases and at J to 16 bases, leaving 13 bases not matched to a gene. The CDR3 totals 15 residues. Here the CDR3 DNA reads TGTGCCAGCAGCCAAGATGGCGGGGCGGGAGGGCCCCCTTTCTTC. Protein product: CASSQDGGAGGPPFF.

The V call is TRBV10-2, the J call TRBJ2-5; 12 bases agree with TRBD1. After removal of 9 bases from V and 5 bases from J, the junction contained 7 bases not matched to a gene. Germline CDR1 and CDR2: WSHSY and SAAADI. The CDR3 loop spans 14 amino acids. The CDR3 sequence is CASRGQGAWETQYF. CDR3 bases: TGCGCCAGTAGGGGACAGGGGGCCTGGGAGACCCAGTACTTC.

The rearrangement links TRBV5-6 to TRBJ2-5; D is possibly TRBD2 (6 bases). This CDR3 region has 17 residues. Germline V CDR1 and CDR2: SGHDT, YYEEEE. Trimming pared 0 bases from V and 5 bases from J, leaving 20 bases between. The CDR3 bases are TGTGCCAGCAGCTTGGCGCTTAGCGGAGGCTTCGGGGAGACCCAGTACTTC. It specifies CASSLALSGGFGETQYF. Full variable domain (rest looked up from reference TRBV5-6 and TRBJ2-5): DAGVTQSPTHLIKTRGQQVTLRCSPKSGHDTVSWYQQALGQGPQFIFQYYEEEERQRGNFPDRFSGHQFPNYSSELNVNALLLGDSALYLCASSLALSGGFGETQYFGPGTRLLVL.

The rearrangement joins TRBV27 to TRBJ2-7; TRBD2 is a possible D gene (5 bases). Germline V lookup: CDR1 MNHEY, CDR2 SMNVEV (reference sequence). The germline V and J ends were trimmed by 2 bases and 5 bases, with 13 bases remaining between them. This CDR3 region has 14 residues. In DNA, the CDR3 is TGTGCCAGCAGTTTAAGCTGGCGGCGGGACGAGCAGTACTTC. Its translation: CASSLSWRRDEQYF.

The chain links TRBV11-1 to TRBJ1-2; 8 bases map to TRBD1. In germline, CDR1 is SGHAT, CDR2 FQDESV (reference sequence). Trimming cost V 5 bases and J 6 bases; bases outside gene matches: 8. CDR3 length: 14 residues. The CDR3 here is CASSRRQGADGYTF. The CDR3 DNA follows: TGTGCCAGCAGCCGGAGGCAGGGGGCGGATGGCTACACCTTC.

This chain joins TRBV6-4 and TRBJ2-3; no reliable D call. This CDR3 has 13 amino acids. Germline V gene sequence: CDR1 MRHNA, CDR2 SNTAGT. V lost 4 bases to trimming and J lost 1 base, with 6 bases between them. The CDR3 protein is CASSVAGTDTQYF. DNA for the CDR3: TGTGCCAGCAGTGTTGCTGGCACAGATACGCAGTATTTT.

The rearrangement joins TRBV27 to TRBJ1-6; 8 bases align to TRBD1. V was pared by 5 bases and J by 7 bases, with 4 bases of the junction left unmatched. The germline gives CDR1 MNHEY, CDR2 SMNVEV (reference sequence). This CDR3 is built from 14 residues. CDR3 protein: CASSERDRNSPLHF. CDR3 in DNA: TGTGCCAGCAGTGAAAGGGACAGGAATTCACCCCTCCACTTT.

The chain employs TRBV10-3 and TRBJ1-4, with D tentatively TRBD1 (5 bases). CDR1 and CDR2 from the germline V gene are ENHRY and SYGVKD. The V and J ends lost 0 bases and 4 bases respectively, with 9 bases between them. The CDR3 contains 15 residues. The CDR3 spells CAISESGGDNEKLFF. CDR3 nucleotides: TGTGCCATCAGTGAGTCGGGAGGGGATAATGAAAAACTGTTTTTT.

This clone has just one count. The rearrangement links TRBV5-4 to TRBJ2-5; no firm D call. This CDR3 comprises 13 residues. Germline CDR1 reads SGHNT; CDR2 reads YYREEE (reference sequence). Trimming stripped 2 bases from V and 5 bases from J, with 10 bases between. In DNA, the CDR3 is TGTGCCAGCAGCTTCTGGGGTGTGGAGACCCAGTACTTC. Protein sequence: CASSFWGVETQYF.

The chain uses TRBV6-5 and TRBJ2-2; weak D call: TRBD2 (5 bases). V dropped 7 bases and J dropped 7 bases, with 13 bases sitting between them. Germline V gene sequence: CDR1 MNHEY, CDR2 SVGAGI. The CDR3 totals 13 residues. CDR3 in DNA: TGTGCCAGCACCCGGGGTGAAATCGGGGAGCTGTTTTTT. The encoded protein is CASTRGEIGELFF.

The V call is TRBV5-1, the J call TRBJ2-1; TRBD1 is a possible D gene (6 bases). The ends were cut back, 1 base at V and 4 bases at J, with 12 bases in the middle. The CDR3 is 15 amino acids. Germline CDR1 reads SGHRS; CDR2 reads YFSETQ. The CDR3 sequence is CASSLTGSGYNEQFF. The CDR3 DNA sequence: TGCGCCAGCAGCTTGACAGGGTCGGGTTACAATGAGCAGTTCTTC.

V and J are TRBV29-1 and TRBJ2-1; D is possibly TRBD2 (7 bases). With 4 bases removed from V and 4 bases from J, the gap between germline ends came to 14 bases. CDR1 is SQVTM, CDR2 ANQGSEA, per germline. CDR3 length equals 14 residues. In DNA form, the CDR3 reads TGCAGCGTTGCCTTACAGGGAGGGTACAATGAGCAGTTCTTC. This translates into CSVALQGGYNEQFF.

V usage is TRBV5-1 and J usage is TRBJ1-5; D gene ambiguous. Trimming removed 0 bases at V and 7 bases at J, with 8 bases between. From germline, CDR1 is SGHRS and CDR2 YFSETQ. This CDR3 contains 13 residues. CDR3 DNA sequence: TGCGCCAGCAGCTTGGATCCTGTCCAGCCCCAGCATTTT. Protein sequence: CASSLDPVQPQHF.

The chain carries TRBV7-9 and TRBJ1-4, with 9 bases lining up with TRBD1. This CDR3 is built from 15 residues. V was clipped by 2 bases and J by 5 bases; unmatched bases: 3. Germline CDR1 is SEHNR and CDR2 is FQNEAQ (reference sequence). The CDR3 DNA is TGTGCCAGCAGCTTAACCGGGACAGGGAATGAAAAACTGTTTTTT. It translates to CASSLTGTGNEKLFF. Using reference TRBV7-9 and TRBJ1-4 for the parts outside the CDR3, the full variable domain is DTGVSQNPRHKITKRGQNVTFRCDPISEHNRLYWYRQTLGQGPEFLTYFQNEAQLEKSRLLSDRFSAERPKGSFSTLEIQRTEQGDSAMYLCASSLTGTGNEKLFFGSGTQLSVL.

The CDR3 loop reads CAISEFRPGGQNTEAFF. As DNA, the CDR3 is TGTGCCATCAGTGAGTTCCGACCAGGGGGCCAGAACACTGAAGCTTTCTTT. The chain recombines TRBV10-3 with TRBJ1-1, with TRBD1 matching 8 bases. J lost 1 base, V lost 1 base, and 8 bases had no gene match. Germline V gene lookup returns CDR1 ENHRY and CDR2 SYGVKD. The CDR3 contains 17 residues.

The DNA for the CDR3 is TGTGCCAGCTCCGCAGGGGGACTCACTGAAGCTTTCTTT. This sequence encodes CASSAGGLTEAFF. The chain joins TRBV6-5 to TRBJ1-1; 7 bases match TRBD1. Germline V gene lookup returns CDR1 MNHEY and CDR2 SVGAGI. V lost 8 bases and J lost 4; bases outside the gene matches: 7. The CDR3 length is 13 residues.

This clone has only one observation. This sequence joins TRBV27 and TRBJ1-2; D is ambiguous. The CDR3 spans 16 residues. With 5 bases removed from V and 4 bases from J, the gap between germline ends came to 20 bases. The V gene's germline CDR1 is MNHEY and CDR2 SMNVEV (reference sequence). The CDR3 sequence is CASSRNQDPGIYGYTF. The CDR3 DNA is TGTGCCAGCAGTCGTAACCAAGACCCGGGCATCTATGGCTACACCTTC.

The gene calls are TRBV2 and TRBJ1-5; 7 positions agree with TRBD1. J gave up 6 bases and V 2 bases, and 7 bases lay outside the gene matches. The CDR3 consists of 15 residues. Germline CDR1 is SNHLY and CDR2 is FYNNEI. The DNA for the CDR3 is TGTGCCAGCAGTGAAATGAGGGGGCAAGTTCAGCCCCAGCATTTT. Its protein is CASSEMRGQVQPQHF.

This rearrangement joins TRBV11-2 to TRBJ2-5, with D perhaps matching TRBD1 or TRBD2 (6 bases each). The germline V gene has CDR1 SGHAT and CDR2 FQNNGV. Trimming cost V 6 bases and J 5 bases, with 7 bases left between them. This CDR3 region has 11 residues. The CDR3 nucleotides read TGTGCCAGCAGAGGGGGGGAGACCCAGTACTTC. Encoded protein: CASRGGETQYF.

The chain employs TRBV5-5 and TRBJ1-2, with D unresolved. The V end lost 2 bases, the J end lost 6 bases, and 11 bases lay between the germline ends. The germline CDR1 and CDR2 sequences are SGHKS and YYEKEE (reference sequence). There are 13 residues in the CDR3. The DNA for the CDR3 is TGTGCCAGCAGCTTCCTGGTCGGACATGGCTACACCTTC. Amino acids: CASSFLVGHGYTF.

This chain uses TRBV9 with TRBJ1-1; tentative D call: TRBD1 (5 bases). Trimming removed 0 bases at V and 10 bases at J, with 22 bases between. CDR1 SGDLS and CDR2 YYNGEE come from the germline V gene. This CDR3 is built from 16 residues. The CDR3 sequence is CASSVGVGPGTFSAFF. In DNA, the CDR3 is TGTGCCAGCAGCGTAGGGGTGGGACCCGGAACGTTTTCAGCTTTCTTT.

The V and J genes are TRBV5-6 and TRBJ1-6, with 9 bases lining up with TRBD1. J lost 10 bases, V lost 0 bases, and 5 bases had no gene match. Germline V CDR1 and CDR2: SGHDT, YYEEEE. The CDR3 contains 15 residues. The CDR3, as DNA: TGTGCCAGCAGCTTGGGGGACAGGGAATACTCACCCCTCCACTTT. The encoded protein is CASSLGDREYSPLHF. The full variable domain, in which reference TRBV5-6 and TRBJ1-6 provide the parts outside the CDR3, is DAGVTQSPTHLIKTRGQQVTLRCSPKSGHDTVSWYQQALGQGPQFIFQYYEEEERQRGNFPDRFSGHQFPNYSSELNVNALLLGDSALYLCASSLGDREYSPLHFGNGTRLTVT.

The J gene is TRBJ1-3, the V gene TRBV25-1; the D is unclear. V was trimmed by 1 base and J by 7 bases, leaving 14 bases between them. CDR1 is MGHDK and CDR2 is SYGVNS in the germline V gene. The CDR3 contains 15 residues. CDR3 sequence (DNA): TGTGCCAGCAGTGAATTTGCTACGGAGGTTAACACCATATATTTT. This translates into CASSEFATEVNTIYF.

CDR3 protein: CASSYSWDQPQHF. The DNA for the CDR3 is TGTGCCAGCAGTTACTCTTGGGACCAGCCCCAGCATTTT. The chain carries TRBV6-5 and TRBJ1-5; weak D call: TRBD1 (5 bases). Germline V gives CDR1 MNHEY, CDR2 SVGAGI. The V and J ends lost 0 bases and 7 bases respectively, with 7 bases between them. The CDR3 consists of 13 residues.